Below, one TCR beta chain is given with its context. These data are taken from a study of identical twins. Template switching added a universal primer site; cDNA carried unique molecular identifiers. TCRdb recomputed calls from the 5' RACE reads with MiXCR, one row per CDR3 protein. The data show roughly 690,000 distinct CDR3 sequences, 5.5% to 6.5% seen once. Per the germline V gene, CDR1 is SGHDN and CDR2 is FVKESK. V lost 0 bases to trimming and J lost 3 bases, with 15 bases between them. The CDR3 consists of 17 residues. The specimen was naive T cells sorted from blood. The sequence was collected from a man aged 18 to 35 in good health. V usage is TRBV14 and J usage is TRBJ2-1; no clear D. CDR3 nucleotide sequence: TGTGCCAGCAGCCAAGATTCGACTCCCTCTGGCTACAATGAGCAGTTCTTC. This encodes CASSQDSTPSGYNEQFF.